Below are 10 T cell receptor beta chains sequenced from a single sample in a study of CD8+CD57+ T cells in acquired aplastic anemia. Profiles of TCR beta VDJ and CDR3 were generated from a genomic DNA template. A single record per CDR3 protein comes from TCRdb applying MiXCR to the reads. The table shows over 150,000 distinct CDR3 sequences, with about 48% occurring only once. Sequences were obtained from sorted CD4+, CD8+, or CD8+CD57+ T cells (not recorded which) from PBMCs. These receptors were taken from a human donor in good health.

The chain has TRBV7-9 and TRBJ2-5, with D maybe TRBD2 (7 bases). This CDR3 spans 16 amino acids. CDR1 is SEHNR and CDR2 is FQNEAQ in the germline V gene (reference sequence). The V end lost 5 bases, the J end lost 4 bases, and 20 bases lay between the germline ends. CDR3 loop: CASSPPCLGGRETQYF. Here the CDR3 DNA reads TGTGCCAGCAGCCCCCCGTGTTTGGGGGGGCGAGAGACCCAGTACTTC.

This clonotype was counted many times. The V gene is TRBV11-3, the J gene TRBJ1-5, with 7 nucleotides matching TRBD1. The CDR3 contains 15 residues. The V and J ends lost 2 bases and 6 bases, in that order; junction bases with no gene match: 7. The germline V gene has CDR1 SGHNT and CDR2 YENEEA. Written as DNA, the CDR3 is TGTGCCAGCAGCTTATTCACAGGGGATGGTCAGCCCCAGCATTTT. Translated: CASSLFTGDGQPQHF.

This sequence joins TRBV7-3 and TRBJ1-1; 7 nucleotides match TRBD1. The CDR3 sequence is 12 residues long. Germline values: CDR1 SGHTA, CDR2 FQGTGA. After removal of 6 bases from V and 5 bases from J, the junction contained 3 bases not matched to a gene. The CDR3 DNA follows: TGTGCCAGCAGAGCGACAGGGACTGAAGCTTTCTTT. Protein product: CASRATGTEAFF. Full variable domain (outside the CDR3, taken from reference TRBV7-3 and TRBJ1-1): GAGVSQTPSNKVTEKGKYVELRCDPISGHTALYWYRQSLGQGPEFLIYFQGTGAADDSGLPNDRFFAVRPEGSVSTLKIQRTERGDSAVYLCASRATGTEAFFGQGTRLTVV.

The genes are TRBV25-1 and TRBJ1-6; D is undetermined. Trimming cost V 4 bases and J 9 bases, with 10 bases left between them. Germline CDR1 reads MGHDK; CDR2 reads SYGVNS. The CDR3 extends over 13 amino acids. In DNA form, the CDR3 reads TGTGCCAGCAGTGTAACGGTGGGTTCACCCCTCCACTTT. Translating it yields CASSVTVGSPLHF. Combining the CDR3 with reference TRBV25-1 and TRBJ1-6 gives the whole variable domain EADIYQTPRYLVIGTGKKITLECSQTMGHDKMYWYQQDPGMELHLIHYSYGVNSTEKGDLSSESTVSRIRTEHFPLTLESARPSHTSQYLCASSVTVGSPLHFGNGTRLTVT.

A remark on this clonotype: One end of the junction does not line up with germline, which may come from a read error. The CDR3 is CATSTEAGHGNF. The CDR3 bases are TGTGCCACCAGCACCGAGGCAGGACACGGAAACTTC. This chain joins TRBV15 and TRBJ2-5, with D possibly being TRBD1 (5 bases). The CDR3 has 12 amino acids. Germline values: CDR1 LNHNV, CDR2 YYDKDF (reference sequence). The full variable domain, in which reference TRBV15 and TRBJ2-5 provide the parts outside the CDR3, is DAMVIQNPRYQVTQFGKPVTLSCSQTLNHNVMYWYQQKSSQAPKLLFHYYDKDFNNEADTPDNFQSRRPNTSFCFLDIRSPGLGDTAMYLCATSTEAGHGNFGPGTRLLVL.

In this sample, this clonotype turned up many times. V and J are TRBV20-1 and TRBJ1-3; the D is unclear. The CDR3 runs to 13 residues. V gave up 6 bases and J gave up 3 bases, with 12 bases separating them. CDR1 and CDR2 (germline): DFQATT, SNEGSKA (reference sequence). For the CDR3, the DNA is TGCAGTGCCGACGAGGGTCGTGGAAACACCATATATTTT. Encoded protein: CSADEGRGNTIYF.

This chain links TRBV30 with TRBJ1-4, with a weak D call TRBD1 (6 bases). The CDR3 covers 16 residues. In germline, CDR1 is GTSNPN, CDR2 SVGIG (reference sequence). Trimming cost V 4 bases and J 4 bases, with 19 bases left between them. Here the CDR3 DNA reads TGTGCCTGGAATCTGGACAGAGTATCTTATAATGAAAAACTGTTTTTT. This sequence encodes CAWNLDRVSYNEKLFF. Looking up the rest from reference TRBV30 and TRBJ1-4 gives the full variable domain: SQTIHQWPATLVQPVGSPLSLECTVEGTSNPNLYWYRQAAGRGLQLLFYSVGIGQISSEVPQNLSASRPQDRQFILSSKKLLLSDSGFYLCAWNLDRVSYNEKLFFGSGTQLSVL.

In DNA, the CDR3 is TGCAGTGCTAGGGTACGGGGACTAGCGGGGCGCCCCTTATACAATGAGCAGTTCTTC. It codes for CSARVRGLAGRPLYNEQFF. V usage is TRBV20-1 and J usage is TRBJ2-1; 13 bases align to TRBD2. CDR1 and CDR2 (germline): DFQATT, SNEGSKA (reference sequence). The CDR3 runs 19 residues. The junction had 15 bases not matched to a gene; V was cut back by 3 bases and J by 4 bases.

The chain employs TRBV5-5 and TRBJ1-2; 9 bases are shared with TRBD1. CDR3 length: 15 amino acids. V shed 2 bases, J shed 6 bases, and the junction held 8 bases outside the gene matches. CDR1 SGHKS and CDR2 YYEKEE come from the germline V gene (reference sequence). The CDR3 loop reads CASSFDRGDSHGYTF. As DNA, the CDR3 is TGTGCCAGCAGCTTCGACAGGGGGGACTCTCATGGCTACACCTTC. The full variable domain, rest sourced from reference TRBV5-5 and TRBJ1-2, is DAGVTQSPTHLIKTRGQQVTLRCSPISGHKSVSWYQQVLGQGPQFIFQYYEKEERGRGNFPDRFSARQFPNYSSELNVNALLLGDSALYLCASSFDRGDSHGYTFGSGTRLTVV.

The V and J genes are TRBV19 and TRBJ2-1; maybe TRBD1 (6 bases). The germline gives CDR1 LNHDA, CDR2 SQIVND (reference sequence). This CDR3 comprises 16 residues. With 7 bases removed from V and 4 bases from J, the gap between germline ends came to 20 bases. The CDR3 protein is CASTSQGRVGYNEQFF. The CDR3 nucleotides read TGTGCCAGTACCTCCCAGGGGCGAGTGGGTTACAATGAGCAGTTCTTC.